This TCR beta chain came from a study of sequential checkpoint blockade in melanoma. Germline CDR1 and CDR2: ENHRY and SYGVKD. V was clipped by 5 bases and J by 8 bases, with 12 bases between them. The CDR3 loop spans 12 amino acids. Profiling relied on immunoSEQ multiplex PCR, and the TCRdb table lists in-frame clones only, not all of them. The table lists roughly 12,000 clones, roughly three fifths of them singletons. Documented treatment: randomized to nivolumab then ipilimumab (arm A) or the reverse (arm B). Sequenced material: CD8+ T cells sorted from blood (inferred from file names), taken from a patient given nivolumab and ipilimumab in sequence. V is TRBV10-3 and J is TRBJ1-1; possible D gene TRBD1, 5 bases. The origin of this receptor is a human donor with melanoma. CDR3 bases: TGTGCCATCAGTACCCCGGGGGGAGAAGCTTTCTTT. Translating it yields CAISTPGGEAFF.